This TCR beta chain was sequenced for a study of blood T cell repertoires in COVID-19. About the research overall: There were acute and convalescent COVID-19 samples, and they came from the United States, Italy and Spain. T cells, B-cell-depleted T cells, or PBMCs provided the cDNA or gDNA that served as material.

The V end lost 2 bases, the J end lost 4 bases, and 14 bases lay between the germline ends. The germline gives CDR1 SGHTA, CDR2 FQGNSA. The CDR3 is 15 residues long. Original analysis: Estimates of nucleated cell counts were drawn from the amplification of reference gene primers. Using immunoSEQ multiplex PCR, the repertoire was profiled, and TCRdb retains in-frame clones only, with some absent. The D gene and trimming were derived from the DNA, and the V and J assignments and clone size from that table. The repertoire includes 200,000 to 250,000 clones, approximately 80% of them detected once, and approximately 4.5% sits in the top ten.

The sequenced sample was peripheral blood. The clonotype was recovered from a woman between 70 and 85 years old with acute or convalescent COVID-19. This rearrangement joins TRBV7-2 to TRBJ1-1, with D possibly TRBD1 on 5 matching bases. The CDR3 loop reads CASSLFPQGGTEAFF. The CDR3 region has the DNA TGTGCCAGCAGCTTATTCCCCCAGGGTGGCACTGAAGCTTTCTTT.